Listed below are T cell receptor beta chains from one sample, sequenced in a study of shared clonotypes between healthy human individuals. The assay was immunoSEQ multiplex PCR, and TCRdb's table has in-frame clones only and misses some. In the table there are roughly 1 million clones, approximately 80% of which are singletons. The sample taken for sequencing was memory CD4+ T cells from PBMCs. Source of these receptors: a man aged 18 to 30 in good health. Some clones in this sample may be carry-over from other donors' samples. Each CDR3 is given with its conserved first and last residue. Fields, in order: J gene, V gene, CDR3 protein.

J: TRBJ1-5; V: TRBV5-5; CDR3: CASSLVAGLSNQPQHF
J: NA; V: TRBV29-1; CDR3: CSVGKDYEQYF
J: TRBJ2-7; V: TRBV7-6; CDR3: CASSLMEGTNYEQYF
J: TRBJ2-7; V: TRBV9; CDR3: CASSAQTGEVDEQYF
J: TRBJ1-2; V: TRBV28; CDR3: CASSLKGEGYGYTF
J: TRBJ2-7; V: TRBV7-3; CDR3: CASSSWGGSSYEQYF
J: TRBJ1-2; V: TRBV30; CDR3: CAWSVGGAWGYTF
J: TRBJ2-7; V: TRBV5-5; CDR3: CASSQRAGDSYEQYF
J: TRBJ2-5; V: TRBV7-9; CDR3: CASSLARVSQETQYF
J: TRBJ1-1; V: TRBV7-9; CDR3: CASSLGQVNTEAFF
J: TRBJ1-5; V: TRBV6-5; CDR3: CASSYSRRDNQPQHF
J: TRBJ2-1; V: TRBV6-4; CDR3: CASSDSIGAYNEQFF
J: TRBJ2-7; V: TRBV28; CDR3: CASRPTPGQGTYEQYF
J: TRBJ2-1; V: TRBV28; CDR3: CASSLWASGRNKNEQFF
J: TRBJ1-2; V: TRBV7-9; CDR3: CASTKGTGPGGYTF
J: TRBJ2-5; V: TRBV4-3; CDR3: CASSQEGQTETQYF
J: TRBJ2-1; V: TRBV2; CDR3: CASSWGKSSYNEQFF
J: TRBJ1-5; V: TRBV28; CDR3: CASSPGHGGNQPQHF
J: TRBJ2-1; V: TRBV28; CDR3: CASSLGAANEQFF
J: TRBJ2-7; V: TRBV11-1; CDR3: CASSPRGAIKRQYF
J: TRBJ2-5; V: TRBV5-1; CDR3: CASSIEGPETQYF
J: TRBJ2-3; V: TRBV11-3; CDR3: CASSSGAHLGGTDTQYF
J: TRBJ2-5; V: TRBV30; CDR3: CAWSPGRETQYF
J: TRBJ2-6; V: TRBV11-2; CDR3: CASSLDFGANVLTF
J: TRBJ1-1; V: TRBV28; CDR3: CASSSPTGPNTEAFF
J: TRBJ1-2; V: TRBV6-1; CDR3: CASSVQGAYGYTF
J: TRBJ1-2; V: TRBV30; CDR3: CAWSGDRGQYFRNYGYTF
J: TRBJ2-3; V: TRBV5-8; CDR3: CASSKSGSSDTQYF